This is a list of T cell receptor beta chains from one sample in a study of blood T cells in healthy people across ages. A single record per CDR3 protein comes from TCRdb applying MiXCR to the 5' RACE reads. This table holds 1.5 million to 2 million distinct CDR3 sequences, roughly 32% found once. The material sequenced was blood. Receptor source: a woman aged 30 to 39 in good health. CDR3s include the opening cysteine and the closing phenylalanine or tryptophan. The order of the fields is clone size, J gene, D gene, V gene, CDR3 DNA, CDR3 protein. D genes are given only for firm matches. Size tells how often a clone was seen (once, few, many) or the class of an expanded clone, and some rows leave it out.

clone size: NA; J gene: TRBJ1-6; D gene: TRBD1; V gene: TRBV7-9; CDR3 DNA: TGTGCCAGCAGAAAAGACAGGGGAAATTCACCCCTCCACTTT; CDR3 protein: CASRKDRGNSPLHF
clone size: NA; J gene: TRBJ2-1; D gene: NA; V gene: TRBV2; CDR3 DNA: TGTGCCAGCAGTGGAGGGAACTACAATGAGCAGTTCTTC; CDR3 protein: CASSGGNYNEQFF
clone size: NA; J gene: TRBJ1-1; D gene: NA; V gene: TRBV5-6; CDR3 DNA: TGTGCCAGCACGACAGGCCCCCTCATGAACACTGAAGCTTTCTTT; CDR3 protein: CASTTGPLMNTEAFF
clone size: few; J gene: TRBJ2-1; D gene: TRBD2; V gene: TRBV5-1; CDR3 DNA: TGCGCCAGCAGTCTAGCGGGAGCGCCACAGTTCTTC; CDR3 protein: CASSLAGAPQFF
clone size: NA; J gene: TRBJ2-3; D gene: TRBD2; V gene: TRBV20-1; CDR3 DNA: TGCAGTGCTAGACGGGGAGGGGACACAGATACGCAGTATTTT; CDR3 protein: CSARRGGDTDTQYF
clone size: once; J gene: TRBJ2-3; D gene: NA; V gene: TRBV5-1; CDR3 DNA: TGCGCCAGCAGCATCACCCCAGGGGTGCGGACAGATACGCAGTATTTT; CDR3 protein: CASSITPGVRTDTQYF
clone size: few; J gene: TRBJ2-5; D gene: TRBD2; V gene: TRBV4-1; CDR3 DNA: TGCGCCAGCAGCCAAGCCGGGACTAGCGCCGAGACCCAGTACTTC; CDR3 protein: CASSQAGTSAETQYF
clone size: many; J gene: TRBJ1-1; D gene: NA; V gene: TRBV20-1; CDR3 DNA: TGCAGTGCTGGCTCGCCGGGGGCGTCTTTCTTT; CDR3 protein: CSAGSPGASFF
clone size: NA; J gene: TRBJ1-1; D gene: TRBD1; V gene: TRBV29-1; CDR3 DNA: TGCAGCATCCACACAGGGGGCACTGAAGCTTTCTTT; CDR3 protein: CSIHTGGTEAFF
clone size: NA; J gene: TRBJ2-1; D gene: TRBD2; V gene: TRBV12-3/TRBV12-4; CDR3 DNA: TGTGCCAGCAGTTTTCTCGGACTAGCGGGGGCTGCAGCCTACAATGAGCAGTTCTTC; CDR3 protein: CASSFLGLAGAAAYNEQFF
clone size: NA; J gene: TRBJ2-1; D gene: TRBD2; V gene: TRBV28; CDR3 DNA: TGTGCCAGCAGTTTAGCGAGCGGGAGGGAGCTTTACAATGAGCAGTTCTTC; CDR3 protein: CASSLASGRELYNEQFF
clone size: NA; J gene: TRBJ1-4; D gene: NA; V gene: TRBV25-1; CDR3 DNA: TGTGCCAGCAGTGACCGCTTCGTGGGACTGTTTTTT; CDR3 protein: CASSDRFVGLFF
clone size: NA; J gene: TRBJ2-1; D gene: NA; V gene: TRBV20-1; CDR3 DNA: TGCAGTGCTAGGAATATGCTTCTCTCCTACAATGAGCAGTTCTTC; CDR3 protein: CSARNMLLSYNEQFF
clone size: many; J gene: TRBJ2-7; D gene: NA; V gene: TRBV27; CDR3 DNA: TGTGCCAGCAGTTTAGGCCCCACGTACTACGAGCAGTACTTC; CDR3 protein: CASSLGPTYYEQYF
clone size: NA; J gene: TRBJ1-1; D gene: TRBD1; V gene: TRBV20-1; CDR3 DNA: TGCAGTGAGATCGGGACAGGGGTATTGAACACTGAAGCTTTCTTT; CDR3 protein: CSEIGTGVLNTEAFF
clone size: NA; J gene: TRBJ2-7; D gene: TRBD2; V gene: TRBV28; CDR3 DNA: TGTGCCAGCAGGAGGACTAGCGGGTACTCCTACGAGCAGCACTTC; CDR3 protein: CASRRTSGYSYEQHF
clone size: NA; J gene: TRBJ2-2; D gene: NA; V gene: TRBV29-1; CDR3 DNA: TGCAGCGTTAGGGAGGACACCGGGGAGCTGTTTTTT; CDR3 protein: CSVREDTGELFF
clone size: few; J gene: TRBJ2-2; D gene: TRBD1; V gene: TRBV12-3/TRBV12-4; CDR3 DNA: TGTGCCCTCCTCCCCCAGGGGGTTACCGGGGAGCTGTTTTTT; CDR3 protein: CALLPQGVTGELFF
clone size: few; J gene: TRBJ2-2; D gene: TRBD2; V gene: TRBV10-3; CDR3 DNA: TGTGCCATCAGGGGACTAGAGACCGGGGAGCTGTTTTTT; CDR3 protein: CAIRGLETGELFF
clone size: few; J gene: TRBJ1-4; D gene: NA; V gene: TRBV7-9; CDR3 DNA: TGTGCCAGCAGCTTGGGGAGCTCAACTAATGAAAAACTGTTTTTT; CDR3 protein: CASSLGSSTNEKLFF
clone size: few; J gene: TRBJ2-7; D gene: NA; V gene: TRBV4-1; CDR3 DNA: TGCGCCAGCAGCCGATTAAACGGGGACTACGAGCAGTACTTC; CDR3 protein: CASSRLNGDYEQYF
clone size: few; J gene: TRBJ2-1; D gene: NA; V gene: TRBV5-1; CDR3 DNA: TGCGCCAGCAGCTTGATTCGGGAACGCCGGGACCCCTACAATGAGCAGTTCTTC; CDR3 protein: CASSLIRERRDPYNEQFF
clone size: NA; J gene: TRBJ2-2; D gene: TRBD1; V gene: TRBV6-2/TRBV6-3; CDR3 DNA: TGTGCCAACTCGGACAGGCCTAACGGGGAGCTGTTTTTT; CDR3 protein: CANSDRPNGELFF
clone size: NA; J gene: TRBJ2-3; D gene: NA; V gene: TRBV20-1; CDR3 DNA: TGCAGTGCAGACCGGTGGGGGGGGGCTAACACAGATACGCAGTATTTT; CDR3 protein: CSADRWGGANTDTQYF
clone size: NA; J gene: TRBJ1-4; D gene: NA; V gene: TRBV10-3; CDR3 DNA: TGTGCCATCAGTGATTGGGATGAAAAACTGTGTTTT; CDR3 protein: CAISDWDEKLCF
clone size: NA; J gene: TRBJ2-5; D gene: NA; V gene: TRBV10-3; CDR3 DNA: TGTGCCATCAGTGCTGCCCAGGAGACCCAGTACTTC; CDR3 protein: CAISAAQETQYF
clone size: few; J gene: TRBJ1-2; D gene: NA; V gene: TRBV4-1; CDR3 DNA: TGCGCCAGCAGCCGGATACAGGGTGGTTCGTCTGGCTACACCTTC; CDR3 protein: CASSRIQGGSSGYTF
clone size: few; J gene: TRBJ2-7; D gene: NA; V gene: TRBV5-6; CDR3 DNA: TGTGCCAGCAGCCGGACAGACCTCTCCTACGAGCAGTACTTC; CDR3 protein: CASSRTDLSYEQYF
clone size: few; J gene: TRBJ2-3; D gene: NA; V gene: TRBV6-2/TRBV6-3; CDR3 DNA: TGTGCCAGCATAGCGAGCTATAGCACAGATACGCAGTATTTT; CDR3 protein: CASIASYSTDTQYF
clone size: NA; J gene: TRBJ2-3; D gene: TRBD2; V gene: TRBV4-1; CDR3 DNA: TGCGCCAGCAGCCTCTCCGGACTAGCGGGGCGCACAGATACGCAGTATTTT; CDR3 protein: CASSLSGLAGRTDTQYF
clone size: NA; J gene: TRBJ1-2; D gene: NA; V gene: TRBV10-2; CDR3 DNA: TGCGCCAGCATAGGGGCAGGGGACTATGGCTACACCTTC; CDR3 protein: CASIGAGDYGYTF
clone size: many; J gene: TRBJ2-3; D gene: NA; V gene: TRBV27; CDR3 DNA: TGTGCCAGCAGCTTAGAGTTAGCAGATACGCAGTATTTT; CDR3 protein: CASSLELADTQYF
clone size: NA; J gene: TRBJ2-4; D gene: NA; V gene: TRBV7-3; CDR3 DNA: TGTGCCAGCAGCTTAAGGGTGGGGAACACTCAGTACTTC; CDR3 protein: CASSLRVGNTQYF
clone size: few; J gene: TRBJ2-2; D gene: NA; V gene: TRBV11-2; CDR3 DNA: TGTGCCAGCAGCTTAGCGAGAAGGAGGGGCCTGGCCGGGGAGCTGTTTTTT; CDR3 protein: CASSLARRRGLAGELFF
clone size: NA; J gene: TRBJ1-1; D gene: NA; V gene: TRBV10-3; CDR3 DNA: TGTGCCGTACTACAGGGTGACACTGAAGCTTTCTTT; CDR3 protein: CAVLQGDTEAFF